This TCR beta chain was obtained from a study of T cell repertoires in cytomegalovirus infection. TCRdb reprocessed the reads via MiXCR and lists one record per CDR3 protein. The data hold about 900,000 distinct CDR3 sequences, with roughly 30% observed a single time. This clonotype was recorded many times. Its antigen remains unidentified. The CDR3 extends over 13 amino acids. CDR1 is MNHNS, CDR2 SASEGT, per germline. V was clipped by 7 bases and J by 7 bases, with 14 bases between them. The origin of this receptor is a human donor in good health (CMV status not recorded). Some clones in this sample may be carry-over from other donors' samples. The rearrangement joins TRBV6-1 to TRBJ2-1, with D tentatively TRBD1 (6 bases). The sample here was cultured CD8+ T cells from PBMCs, taken from culture after CMV antigen stimulation. Here the CDR3 reads CASNVQGMNEQFF. The CDR3 nucleotides are TGTGCCAGCAATGTTCAGGGGATGAATGAGCAGTTCTTC.